This TCR beta chain stems from a study of blood T cell repertoires in COVID-19 (TCRdb year 2020). As for the study more broadly: The collaborator samples originated in the United States, Italy and Spain and spanned the acute and convalescent phases of COVID-19. Deeply sampled blood TCRbeta repertoires from subjects exposed to, actively infected with, or recovered from COVID-19 were included in the dataset. Sample metadata almost always included a de-identified subject ID, COVID-19 status, age in years and sex. The samples were drawn from the first 160 participants of the ongoing ImmuneRACE study and from some 1,300 subjects provided by 6 global collaborators. The material from the prospective study consisted of cDNA or gDNA derived from T cells, B-cell-depleted T cells, or PBMCs. HLA class I and class II types, where available, came from metadata supplied by the sample provider rather than from assay-based typing. A freely available public database, intended as a resource for researchers studying the immune response to SARS-CoV-2, is where the repertoires were released.

Collaborating institutions collected whole blood in K2EDTA tubes following their own protocols. For TCRbeta analysis, collaborators shipped samples as frozen whole blood, isolated PBMCs, or DNA extracted from either of those sample types. The CDR1 and CDR2 encoded by the germline V gene (reference sequence) are GTSNPN and SVGIG. Trimming leaves V shorter by 8 bases and J shorter by 8 bases, with the junction holding 13 bases beyond the gene matches. The CDR3 spans 14 residues, from the cysteine through the phenylalanine. Just CDR3 DNA is preserved here, 42 bases in frame from base 1. General study outcomes and caveats: The quantity of clinical and demographic metadata differed by source and by participant and was supplied without curation.

Regarding this clone: This clone's antigen is unknown. No base-level quality is on record; no much larger clone is a single base apart.

TCRbeta CDR3 regions were amplified from genomic DNA using the immunoSEQ Assay, a bias-controlled multiplex PCR. On the authors' methods: The number of nucleated cells in each sample was estimated from the amplification of reference gene primers within the assay. To quantify the absolute abundance of each unique TCRbeta CDR3 rearrangement, sequence reads were collapsed and filtered. For each sample, productive Simpson clonality was calculated by taking the square root of Simpson's diversity index across productive rearrangements. TCRdb carries this immuneACCESS record with in-frame sequences only. Its versions omit some clonotypes, under half of them owing to an unresolved V gene in the studies checked, with the rest unexplained. The D gene and trimming were derived from the DNA, and the V and J assignments and clone size from that table. The sample includes roughly 160,000 clones, with around 82% observed a single time. The ten largest clonotypes hold around 14% of the sample.

The material sequenced was peripheral blood. The receptor's source is a man between 18 and 35 years old with active or convalescent COVID-19. The chain is made from TRBV30 and TRBJ1-3; TRBD1 aligns with 9 central bases. The CDR3 is CAGNNRDRVYTIYF. The nucleotide sequence is TGTGCCGGTAATAACCGGGACAGGGTGTACACCATATATTTT.